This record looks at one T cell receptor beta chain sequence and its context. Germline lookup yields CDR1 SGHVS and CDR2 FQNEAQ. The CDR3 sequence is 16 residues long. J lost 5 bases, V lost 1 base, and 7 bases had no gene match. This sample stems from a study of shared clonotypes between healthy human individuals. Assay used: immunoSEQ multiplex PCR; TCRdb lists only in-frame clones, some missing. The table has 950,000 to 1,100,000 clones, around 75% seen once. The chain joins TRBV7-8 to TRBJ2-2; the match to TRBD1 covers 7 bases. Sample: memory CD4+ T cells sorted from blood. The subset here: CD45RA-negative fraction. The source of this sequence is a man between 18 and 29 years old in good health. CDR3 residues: CASSLVRGRETGELFF. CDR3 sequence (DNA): TGTGCCAGCAGCTTAGTTAGGGGGCGCGAGACCGGGGAGCTGTTTTTT. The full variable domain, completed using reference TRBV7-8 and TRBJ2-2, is GAGVSQSPRYKVAKRGQDVALRCDPISGHVSLFWYQQALGQGPEFLTYFQNEAQLDKSGLPSDRFFAERPEGSVSTLKIQRTQQEDSAVYLCASSLVRGRETGELFFGEGSRLTVL.